These 26 T cell receptor beta chains were sequenced from one sample in a study of T-cell memory formation after mild COVID-19. TCRdb independently ran MiXCR on the 5' RACE reads; one entry per CDR3 protein. The table includes 45,000 to 65,000 distinct CDR3 sequences, over 7.5% detected once. Sequenced material: PBMCs or a T cell subset sorted from them (not recorded which). The receptors were sampled from a man younger than 35 who had mild COVID-19 (a few samples of this study predate the infection). Cell type and time point are not known.

This clonotype was picked up a small number of times. This chain connects TRBV7-9 to TRBJ2-1; D assignment may be TRBD1 or TRBD2 (5 bases each). CDR3 length: 13 amino acids. Trimming removed 3 bases at V and 10 bases at J, with 13 bases between. Germline lookup yields CDR1 SEHNR and CDR2 FQNEAQ (reference sequence). The DNA of the CDR3 is TGTGCCAGCAGCTTTACCCCCGGGGCCGAGCAGTTCTTC. Translated: CASSFTPGAEQFF.

The J gene is TRBJ2-3, the V gene TRBV9, with D perhaps TRBD2 (5 bases). V lost 3 bases and J lost 4, with 21 bases in between. CDR1 is SGDLS and CDR2 is YYNGEE in the germline V gene. CDR3 length equals 17 residues. The CDR3 region has the DNA TGTGCCAGCAGCGCAGACCCAGCGGTGGGTTTGGCAGATACGCAGTATTTT. Its protein product is CASSADPAVGLADTQYF. Supplemented by reference TRBV9 and TRBJ2-3, the full variable domain reads DSGVTQTPKHLITATGQRVTLRCSPRSGDLSVYWYQQSLDQGLQFLIQYYNGEERAKGNILERFSAQQFPDLHSELNLSSLELGDSALYFCASSADPAVGLADTQYFGPGTRLTVL.

This clonotype was counted many times. The chain recombines TRBV7-2 with TRBJ2-5, with no clear D. Between the trimmed V and J ends, which lost 4 bases and 1 base, there was a span of 7 bases. CDR3 length: 13 amino acids. CDR1 and CDR2 (germline): SGHTA, FQGNSA. CDR3 DNA: TGTGCCAGCAGCTCCGAGGCCCAAGAGACCCAGTACTTC. Translation gives CASSSEAQETQYF.

This clonotype occurred many times. This chain connects TRBV20-1 to TRBJ2-1; TRBD1 aligns across 8 bases. This CDR3 comprises 16 residues. Trimming cost V 3 bases and J 4 bases; bases outside gene matches: 11. The germline V gene has CDR1 DFQATT and CDR2 SNEGSKA (reference sequence). CDR3 loop: CSASGTGSGTYNEQFF. The DNA for the CDR3 is TGCAGTGCTAGCGGGACAGGAAGTGGGACGTACAATGAGCAGTTCTTC.

The genes are TRBV6-5 and TRBJ2-2; D unresolved. The V end lost 0 bases, the J end lost 6 bases, and 11 bases lay between the germline ends. This CDR3 is 15 amino acids long. Germline V CDR1 and CDR2: MNHEY, SVGAGI. The CDR3 DNA reads TGTGCCAGCAGTTACTCGGGGAATGTCCCCGGGGAGCTGTTTTTT. Its protein is CASSYSGNVPGELFF.

This clonotype was seen only a few times. The genes are TRBV28 and TRBJ1-5; 9 positions match TRBD1. Germline V gene data show CDR1 as MDHEN and CDR2 as SYDVKM. J gave up 5 bases and V 5 bases, and 7 bases lay outside the gene matches. The CDR3 has 15 residues. The CDR3 is CASSPSGQGHQPQHF. The CDR3 region has the DNA TGTGCCAGCAGTCCCTCGGGACAGGGTCATCAGCCCCAGCATTTT.

The V and J genes are TRBV7-2 and TRBJ1-2; 7 bases agree with TRBD1. CDR3 length equals 14 residues. J gave up 7 bases and V 5 bases, and 10 bases lay outside the gene matches. Germline loops: CDR1 SGHTA, CDR2 FQGNSA. CDR3: CASSQRQGPSGYTF. CDR3 nucleotides: TGTGCCAGCAGCCAGAGACAGGGACCGAGTGGCTACACCTTC.

This clonotype was counted at least ten times. CDR3 nucleotide sequence: TGTGCCAGCACCTATTGGGGGTCTGGGGCCAACGTCCTGACTTTC. It codes for CASTYWGSGANVLTF. This chain links TRBV7-2 with TRBJ2-6; TRBD1 or TRBD2 may be the D gene (5 bases each). CDR3 size: 15 residues. V was pared by 7 bases and J by 1 base, with 11 bases between. Germline V CDR1 and CDR2: SGHTA, FQGNSA.

This sequence joins TRBV12-3 or TRBV12-4 and TRBJ2-3; TRBD1 matches 9 bases. This CDR3 contains 16 residues. V shed 4 bases and J 3 bases; nucleotides not matched to a gene: 8. The CDR3 coding sequence is TGTGCCAGCAGTTCTCCCGGGACAGGGAGGACAGATACGCAGTATTTT. Translated: CASSSPGTGRTDTQYF.

The table lists this clonotype with a few counts. V gene TRBV11-3 combines with J gene TRBJ2-5; no definite D call. Trimming left V 3 bases short and J 1 base short, with 6 bases between. The CDR3 runs 13 residues. Germline V gives CDR1 SGHNT, CDR2 YENEEA. The CDR3 DNA reads as TGTGCCAGCAGCTTTAACGGCCAAGAGACCCAGTACTTC. Protein product: CASSFNGQETQYF.

This clonotype was counted between two and nine times. This chain uses TRBV6-5 with TRBJ2-2, with 10 positions matching TRBD2. V shed 7 bases, J shed 5 bases, and the junction held 10 bases outside the gene matches. This CDR3 contains 16 residues. Germline V lookup: CDR1 MNHEY, CDR2 SVGAGI. The CDR3 DNA is TGTGCCAGCACGTTTTCCCAGACTAGCGGGACCGGGGAGCTGTTTTTT. It yields the protein CASTFSQTSGTGELFF.

This clonotype was detected a few times. The rearrangement joins TRBV18 to TRBJ2-5; D ambiguous. Germline V gene data show CDR1 as KGHSH and CDR2 as LQKENI. This CDR3 region has 14 residues. V lost 2 bases, J lost 2 bases, and 9 bases lay in between. DNA for the CDR3: TGTGCCAGCTCACCAGGGGTTCAGCAAGAGACCCAGTACTTC. Translation: CASSPGVQQETQYF.

This clonotype was picked up many times. This chain uses TRBV7-2 with TRBJ2-5, with TRBD2 identical over 10 bases. Looked up from germline, CDR1 is SGHTA and CDR2 is FQGNSA. The J segment lost 5 bases and the V segment lost 2 bases, leaving 5 bases of the junction unmatched. The CDR3 runs 15 residues. The CDR3 nucleotides read TGTGCCAGCAGCTTAAGTCTAGCGGGGGCTGAGACCCAGTACTTC. Translation gives CASSLSLAGAETQYF.

This clonotype has a handful of counts. The chain links TRBV5-5 to TRBJ2-3, with 10 bases identical to TRBD1. CDR3 length: 15 amino acids. In germline, CDR1 is SGHKS, CDR2 YYEKEE (reference sequence). Losses at the gene ends were 4 bases for V and 3 bases for J; bases not matched to a gene: 5. CDR3 bases: TGTGCCAGCAGCCCCGGGACAGGGGTGACAGATACGCAGTATTTT. Protein product: CASSPGTGVTDTQYF.

The chain combines TRBV11-2 with TRBJ1-1; no reliable D call. The CDR3 contains 15 residues. CDR1 SGHAT and CDR2 FQNNGV come from the germline V gene. V lost 1 base to trimming and J lost 0 bases, with 9 bases between them. The CDR3: CASSLGAALNTEAFF. The DNA for the CDR3 is TGTGCCAGCAGCTTAGGGGCAGCTTTGAACACTGAAGCTTTCTTT.

The V call is TRBV12-3 or TRBV12-4, the J call TRBJ2-1; D perhaps matches TRBD1 (5 bases). Trimming cost V 2 bases and J 7 bases, with 12 bases left between them. The length of the CDR3 is 14 residues. CDR3: CASSLLDRLNEQFF. For the CDR3, the DNA is TGTGCCAGCAGTTTACTAGACAGACTGAATGAGCAGTTCTTC.

This clonotype was recorded many times. CDR3 residues: CASSGSSTDTQYF. Written as DNA, the CDR3 is TGTGCCAGCAGCGGATCTAGCACAGATACGCAGTATTTT. The gene calls are TRBV12-3 or TRBV12-4 and TRBJ2-3; D is unclear. With 6 bases removed from V and 0 bases from J, the gap between germline ends came to 7 bases. This CDR3 spans 13 amino acids.

In this sample, this clonotype turned up many times. The chain employs TRBV5-1 and TRBJ2-1; D is perhaps TRBD2 (5 bases). This CDR3 contains 15 residues. The V and J ends lost 5 bases and 7 bases respectively, with 19 bases between them. CDR1 SGHRS and CDR2 YFSETQ come from the germline V gene. The CDR3 spells CASRDLGGYSNEQFF. For the CDR3, the DNA is TGCGCCAGCAGAGACCTGGGCGGGTATTCGAATGAGCAGTTCTTC.

The genes are TRBV27 and TRBJ1-1; D gene uncertain. The CDR3 is 14 residues long. Trimming stripped 7 bases from V and 1 base from J, with 13 bases between. The germline gives CDR1 MNHEY, CDR2 SMNVEV (reference sequence). As DNA, the CDR3 is TGTGCCAGCACCTCGAAACGACCGAACACTGAAGCTTTCTTT. As protein: CASTSKRPNTEAFF.

This clonotype was observed many times. The V call is TRBV7-9, the J call TRBJ1-1; D remains unclear. CDR3 length equals 13 residues. V shed 5 bases and J shed 1 base, with 8 bases lying between them. CDR1 is SEHNR and CDR2 is FQNEAQ in the germline V gene (reference sequence). The DNA of the CDR3 is TGTGCCAGCAGCGAGAACTCGAACACTGAAGCTTTCTTT. Translated, it gives CASSENSNTEAFF.

This clonotype showed up just a few times. J is TRBJ2-1 and V is TRBV18; the match to TRBD2 covers 7 bases. CDR3 length: 14 residues. V lost 1 base and J lost 10; bases outside the gene matches: 7. CDR1 KGHSH and CDR2 LQKENI come from the germline V gene. This chain's CDR3 is CASSPQASGFEQFF. The CDR3 DNA reads TGTGCCAGCTCACCACAGGCTAGCGGATTCGAGCAGTTCTTC. The full variable domain, rest sourced from reference TRBV18 and TRBJ2-1, is NAGVMQNPRHLVRRRGQEARLRCSPMKGHSHVYWYRQLPEEGLKFMVYLQKENIIDESGMPKERFSAEFPKEGPSILRIQQVVRGDSAAYFCASSPQASGFEQFFGPGTRLTVL.

This clonotype has a count of ten or more. V is TRBV7-2 and J is TRBJ1-1; weak D call: TRBD1 (5 bases). CDR3 length equals 13 residues. Trimming pared 4 bases from V and 1 base from J, leaving 7 bases between. Looked up from germline, CDR1 is SGHTA and CDR2 is FQGNSA. The CDR3, as DNA: TGTGCCAGCAGCTATGACAGGAACACTGAAGCTTTCTTT. Residues: CASSYDRNTEAFF.

This clonotype was counted only a few times. The chain has TRBV5-4 and TRBJ2-1; TRBD2 matches 10 bases. The CDR3 is 16 amino acids. Germline trimming cut 4 bases from V and 7 bases from J; bases unmatched to any gene: 11. Per the germline V gene, CDR1 is SGHNT and CDR2 is YYREEE (reference sequence). The CDR3 protein is CASSRSGGAVGNEQFF. CDR3 DNA sequence: TGTGCCAGCAGCCGGAGCGGGGGGGCCGTCGGGAATGAGCAGTTCTTC.

This clonotype appeared many times. The CDR3 DNA reads as TGCAGTGCTACCCCTGCGAAGGGGGGCATTGAGCAGTTCTTC. It yields the protein CSATPAKGGIEQFF. The chain carries TRBV20-1 and TRBJ2-1; the D gene could be TRBD1 or TRBD2 (6 bases each). Germline values: CDR1 DFQATT, CDR2 SNEGSKA (reference sequence). This CDR3 is 14 amino acids long. Trimming cost V 4 bases and J 9 bases, with 19 bases left between them.

This clonotype was counted at least ten times. The genes are TRBV5-1 and TRBJ1-1; TRBD1 matches at 7 bases. There are 15 residues in the CDR3. V gave up 4 bases and J gave up 3 bases; unmatched junction bases: 9. Looked up from germline, CDR1 is SGHRS and CDR2 is YFSETQ. The CDR3 is CASSEKTGMDTEAFF. The CDR3, as DNA: TGCGCCAGCAGCGAGAAGACAGGGATGGACACTGAAGCTTTCTTT.

This clonotype was seen a handful of times. The rearrangement uses TRBV7-9 and TRBJ1-5, with a weak D call TRBD1 (5 bases). Germline CDR1 SEHNR, CDR2 FQNEAQ (reference sequence). V gave up 5 bases and J gave up 5 bases, with 13 bases separating them. This CDR3 spans 14 amino acids. In DNA form, the CDR3 reads TGTGCCAGCAGCGGAGGGGCGCGATATCAGCCCCAGCATTTT. It translates to CASSGGARYQPQHF.